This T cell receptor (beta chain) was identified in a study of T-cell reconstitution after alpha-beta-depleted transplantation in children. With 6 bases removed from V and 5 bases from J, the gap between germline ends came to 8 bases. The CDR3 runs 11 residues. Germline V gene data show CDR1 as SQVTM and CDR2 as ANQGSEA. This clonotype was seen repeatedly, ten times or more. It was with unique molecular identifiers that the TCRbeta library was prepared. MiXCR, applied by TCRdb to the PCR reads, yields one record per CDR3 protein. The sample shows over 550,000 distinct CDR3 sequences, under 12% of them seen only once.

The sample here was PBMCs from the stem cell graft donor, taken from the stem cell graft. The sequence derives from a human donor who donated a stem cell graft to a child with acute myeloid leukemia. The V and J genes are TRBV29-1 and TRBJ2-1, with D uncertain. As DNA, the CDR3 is TGCAGCGTGGGCACCGACAATGAGCAGTTCTTC. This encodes CSVGTDNEQFF.